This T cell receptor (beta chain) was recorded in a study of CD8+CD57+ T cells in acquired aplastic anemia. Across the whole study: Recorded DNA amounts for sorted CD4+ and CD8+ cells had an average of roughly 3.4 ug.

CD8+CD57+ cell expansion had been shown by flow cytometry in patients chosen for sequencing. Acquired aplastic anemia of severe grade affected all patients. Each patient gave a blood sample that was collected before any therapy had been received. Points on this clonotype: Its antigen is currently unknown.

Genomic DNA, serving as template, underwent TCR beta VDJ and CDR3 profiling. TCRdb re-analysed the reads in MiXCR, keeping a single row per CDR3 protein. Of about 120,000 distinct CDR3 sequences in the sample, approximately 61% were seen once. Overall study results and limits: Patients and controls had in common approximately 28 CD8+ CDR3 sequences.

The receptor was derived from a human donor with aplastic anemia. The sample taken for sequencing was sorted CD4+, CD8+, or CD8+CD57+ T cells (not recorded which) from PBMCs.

The CDR3, as DNA: TGTGCCAGCAATAGTTGGGCGCTTGGCTACACCTTC. It translates to CASNSWALGYTF. The chain employs TRBV25-1 and TRBJ1-2, with D unclear. The CDR3 spans 12 residues. CDR1 MGHDK and CDR2 SYGVNS come from the germline V gene. The V gene lost 7 bases and the J gene lost 7 bases, with 13 bases spanning the gap.